These 2 T cell receptor beta chains share one sample of origin, sequenced in a study of blood T cell repertoires in COVID-19. Using immunoSEQ multiplex PCR, the repertoire was profiled, and TCRdb retains in-frame clones only, with some absent. Found here are about 260,000 clones, approximately 90% of them singletons; the top ten hold approximately 3.7%. Sequencing was done on a sample of peripheral blood. The receptors shown here come from a man aged 55-75 years who had recovered from COVID-19.

The chain combines TRBV6-2 or TRBV6-3 with TRBJ1-3; 7 positions match TRBD1. The J call may be mistaken, given a closer DNA end match to TRBJ2-2. The length of the CDR3 is 12 residues. Germline V lookup: CDR1 MNHEY, CDR2 SVGEGT. The CDR3 spells CASSGTAGELFF. CDR3 in DNA: TGTGCCAGCAGTGGGACAGCCGGGGAGCTGTTTTTT.

The CDR3 is CASSISGGAYEQYF. Here the CDR3 DNA reads TGTGCCAGCAGTATTAGCGGGGGGGCCTACGAGCAGTACTTC. The chain uses TRBV7-8 and TRBJ2-7; 11 positions match TRBD2. Germline loops: CDR1 SGHVS, CDR2 FQNEAQ. V gave up 6 bases and J gave up 2 bases; unmatched junction bases: 3. The CDR3 is 14 amino acids.